These 30 T cell receptor beta chains came from one sample sequenced in a study of beta chain features in type 1 diabetes. Notes on the study in general: The study found moderately but significantly shorter TCRB CDR3s in all four CD4+ subsets of Type 1 diabetes patients.

The sequenced template was cDNA made from the entire isolated RNA. The repertoire was sequenced with immunoSEQ multiplex PCR; TCRdb's copy has only in-frame clones and lacks some. The top ten hold 0.07% to 0.095% of the sample, which has some 240,000 clones, under 20% seen once. No cognate antigen is known for these TCRs. Sequencing used naive CD4+ T cells from blood. Source of these receptors: a young man with type 1 diabetes.

This clone was seen only a few times. The V call is TRBV19, the J call TRBJ2-6; 9 positions match TRBD1. The germline CDR1 and CDR2 sequences are LNHDA and SQIVND (reference sequence). This CDR3 has 18 amino acids. The ends lost 4 bases at V and 1 base at J; junction bases unmatched: 8. The CDR3: CASSTAGTGWSGANVLTF. The CDR3, as DNA: TGTGCCAGTAGTACCGCTGGGACAGGGTGGTCTGGGGCCAACGTCCTGACTTTC.

The chain couples TRBV15 to TRBJ2-7; a weak D match, TRBD2 (5 bases). The CDR3 length is 16 residues. The V gene's germline CDR1 is LNHNV and CDR2 YYDKDF (reference sequence). V lost 5 bases to trimming and J lost 0 bases, with 17 bases between them. The chain's CDR3 is CATSLRPGRDSYEQYF. The CDR3 DNA follows: TGTGCCACCAGCCTCAGGCCCGGACGGGACTCCTACGAGCAGTACTTC.

V gene TRBV28 combines with J gene TRBJ2-7; 8 bases are a match to TRBD1. CDR3 length equals 13 residues. The germline V gene has CDR1 MDHEN and CDR2 SYDVKM. J was trimmed by 2 bases and V by 7 bases; bases with no gene match: 4. This CDR3 reads CASTSGQAYEQYF. DNA for the CDR3: TGTGCCAGCACCTCGGGACAGGCCTACGAGCAGTACTTC.

CDR3 nucleotides: TGTGCCTGCAGGGACCCCAATCAGCCCCAGCATTTT. Amino acids: CACRDPNQPQHF. The rearrangement joins TRBV30 to TRBJ1-5, with D possibly being TRBD1 (5 bases). CDR3 length: 12 residues. Looked up from germline, CDR1 is GTSNPN and CDR2 is SVGIG (reference sequence). With 6 bases removed from V and 3 bases from J, the gap between germline ends came to 9 bases.

This clone came up a few times. The chain combines TRBV10-3 with TRBJ1-1, with D uncertain. This CDR3 comprises 11 residues. Trimming stripped 8 bases from V and 0 bases from J, with 4 bases between. The germline CDR1 and CDR2 sequences are ENHRY and SYGVKD. CDR3 loop: CAIGMNTEAFF. CDR3 coding DNA: TGTGCCATCGGAATGAACACTGAAGCTTTCTTT.

J is TRBJ2-3 and V is TRBV5-4; D assignment may be TRBD1 or TRBD2 (5 bases each). Germline values: CDR1 SGHNT, CDR2 YYREEE (reference sequence). The CDR3 is 15 residues long. Trimming removed 0 bases from V and 5 bases from J, with 13 bases in between. The CDR3 coding sequence is TGTGCCAGCAGCTTGGCTGGGGCCAGCGGAGATACGCAGTATTTT. The encoded protein is CASSLAGASGDTQYF.

The rearrangement uses TRBV28 and TRBJ2-1; D possibly corresponds to TRBD2 (6 bases). Germline-derived CDR1 and CDR2 are MDHEN and SYDVKM. This CDR3 region has 14 residues. Between the trimmed V and J ends, which lost 5 bases and 9 bases, there was a span of 17 bases. The CDR3 region has the DNA TGTGCCAGCAGTGTCCCGACTAGTATGGTTGAGCAGTTCTTC. Protein: CASSVPTSMVEQFF.

This chain connects TRBV4-1 to TRBJ2-5, with 8 bases aligning to TRBD1. The ends lost 3 bases at V and 4 bases at J; junction bases unmatched: 7. The CDR3 totals 15 residues. CDR1 is MGHRA, CDR2 YSYEKL, per germline. CDR3 bases: TGCGCCAGCAGCCACTCGGACAGGGTGAGAGAGACCCAGTACTTC. Protein sequence: CASSHSDRVRETQYF.

This clone was picked up a small number of times. The rearrangement joins TRBV30 to TRBJ2-7; 7 bases fit TRBD1. V lost 5 bases and J lost 4; bases outside the gene matches: 8. From germline, CDR1 is GTSNPN and CDR2 SVGIG (reference sequence). The length of the CDR3 is 13 residues. As DNA, the CDR3 is TGTGCCTGGTCGACAGGGAACCAGTACGAGCAGTACTTC. Its translation: CAWSTGNQYEQYF.

The chain employs TRBV7-2 and TRBJ2-1, with 8 bases that match TRBD1. V lost 2 bases and J lost 9; bases outside the gene matches: 9. Germline V gene data show CDR1 as SGHTA and CDR2 as FQGNSA. This CDR3 region has 15 residues. CDR3 coding DNA: TGTGCCAGCAGCTTACAAGGACAGGGTATCGGTGAGCAGTTCTTC. As protein: CASSLQGQGIGEQFF.

This clone was observed a single time. V usage is TRBV4-1 and J usage is TRBJ2-6; the D call may be TRBD1 or TRBD2 (5 bases each). This CDR3 region has 15 residues. V was clipped by 4 bases and J by 16 bases, with 23 bases between them. Germline CDR1 reads MGHRA; CDR2 reads YSYEKL. The CDR3 protein is CASSPVGEQVGELTF. DNA of the CDR3: TGCGCCAGCAGCCCCGTGGGGGAACAAGTTGGGGAACTGACTTTC.

This chain links TRBV29-1 with TRBJ1-1, with D perhaps TRBD1 (6 bases). Germline assignment: CDR1 SQVTM and CDR2 ANQGSEA. The V end lost 7 bases, the J end lost 4 bases, and 16 bases lay between the germline ends. This CDR3 region has 13 residues. Written as DNA, the CDR3 is TGCAGCGCCAGACAGGTGATAACCACTGAAGCTTTCTTT. It translates to CSARQVITTEAFF.

This clone was observed a handful of times. This chain joins TRBV18 and TRBJ2-7, with D hard to call. CDR1 is KGHSH and CDR2 is LQKENI in the germline V gene. Deletions cut 1 base from V and 4 bases from J, with 11 bases between. The CDR3 runs 14 residues. CDR3 DNA sequence: TGTGCCAGCTCACCACTCTCGGCAGAGTACGAGCAGTACTTC. Amino acids: CASSPLSAEYEQYF.

V and J are TRBV29-1 and TRBJ1-4; D is uncertain. CDR3 size: 14 residues. The germline V gene encodes CDR1 SQVTM and CDR2 ANQGSEA. The ends were cut back, 7 bases at V and 5 bases at J, with 17 bases in the middle. The CDR3 region has the DNA TGCAGCGCAGCCGGCGCACAATCAAATGAAAAACTGTTTTTT. As protein: CSAAGAQSNEKLFF.

As DNA, the CDR3 is TGCAGCGTTGCCCGGACAGGGGGCTCCTACGAGCAGTACTTC. Translating it yields CSVARTGGSYEQYF. The V and J genes are TRBV29-1 and TRBJ2-7; 10 positions match TRBD1. The ends lost 4 bases at V and 0 bases at J; junction bases unmatched: 3. The CDR3 has 14 residues. Germline V gene lookup returns CDR1 SQVTM and CDR2 ANQGSEA.

A few counts support this clone. J is TRBJ1-2 and V is TRBV29-1; TRBD1 might be the D (6 bases). Germline-derived CDR1 and CDR2 are SQVTM and ANQGSEA. CDR3 length: 13 amino acids. Trimming pared 7 bases from V and 8 bases from J, leaving 20 bases between. The CDR3 nucleotides are TGCAGCGCCCTGACAGGACCCCTGCGCGGCTACACCTTC. Translated, it gives CSALTGPLRGYTF.

This sequence joins TRBV15 and TRBJ2-6; 7 bases are shared with TRBD2. Germline V gene lookup returns CDR1 LNHNV and CDR2 YYDKDF (reference sequence). V was clipped by 5 bases and J by 0 bases; unmatched bases: 4. The CDR3 consists of 16 residues. The CDR3 coding sequence is TGTGCCACCAGCCGGGGACTAAGCTCTGGGGCCAACGTCCTGACTTTC. Translation: CATSRGLSSGANVLTF.

This clone appeared a few times. The chain recombines TRBV7-9 with TRBJ1-1; TRBD1 might be the D (6 bases). Germline V gives CDR1 SEHNR, CDR2 FQNEAQ (reference sequence). This CDR3 is 14 amino acids long. The V end was cut by 2 bases, the J end by 4 bases, with 11 bases between. CDR3 sequence (DNA): TGTGCCAGCAGCTTACACCAGGGGAGCACTGAAGCTTTCTTT. The encoded protein is CASSLHQGSTEAFF.

This clone turned up a few times. The CDR3 here is CASSEYPMQGKDTQYF. In nucleotides, the CDR3 is TGTGCCAGCAGTGAATATCCTATGCAGGGAAAGGATACGCAGTATTTT. This chain uses TRBV25-1 with TRBJ2-3; tentative D call: TRBD1 (5 bases). CDR1 and CDR2 from the germline V gene are MGHDK and SYGVNS. V lost 0 bases and J 6 bases, leaving 16 bases between the germline ends. The CDR3 is made up of 16 amino acids.

The table lists this clone with a few counts. The chain carries TRBV28 and TRBJ2-4, with TRBD1 as a possible D gene (5 bases). The V and J ends lost 3 bases and 4 bases respectively, with 10 bases between them. The CDR3 has 14 residues. Germline V gene lookup returns CDR1 MDHEN and CDR2 SYDVKM. The CDR3 sequence: CASSFQGLKNIQYF. The CDR3 DNA reads TGTGCCAGCAGTTTCCAGGGTCTGAAAAACATTCAGTACTTC.

The CDR3 DNA follows: TGTGCCAGCAGCCTAAGACAGGGGATAGTGGGCAATGAGCAGTTCTTC. Residues: CASSLRQGIVGNEQFF. This chain links TRBV13 with TRBJ2-1, with 8 bases that match TRBD1. The CDR3 has 16 residues. V lost 5 bases to trimming and J lost 6 bases; unmatched junction nucleotides: 12. CDR1 is PRHDT, CDR2 FYEKMQ, per germline (reference sequence).

This clone was seen only a few times. The chain uses TRBV13 and TRBJ2-1; TRBD2 aligns across 9 bases. This CDR3 spans 14 amino acids. V lost 8 bases and J lost 6; bases outside the gene matches: 8. Germline V gives CDR1 PRHDT, CDR2 FYEKMQ (reference sequence). The CDR3 spells CASRGLAYTNEQFF. The CDR3 bases are TGTGCCAGCCGCGGACTAGCGTATACCAATGAGCAGTTCTTC.

The rearrangement links TRBV28 to TRBJ1-2, with D uncertain. The length of the CDR3 is 15 residues. V shed 3 bases and J shed 0 bases, with 11 bases lying between them. Germline V gene sequence: CDR1 MDHEN, CDR2 SYDVKM. CDR3 protein: CASSLVARANYGYTF. In DNA form, the CDR3 reads TGTGCCAGCAGTTTGGTGGCCCGAGCTAACTATGGCTACACCTTC.

This chain uses TRBV5-1 with TRBJ2-4; no definite D call. The CDR3 sequence is 14 residues long. V shed 4 bases and J shed 6 bases, with 14 bases lying between them. Germline CDR1 SGHRS, CDR2 YFSETQ. CDR3 nucleotide sequence: TGCGCCAGCAGCCTTGGCCCAGACGGAAACATTCAGTACTTC. It encodes CASSLGPDGNIQYF.

This clone was counted only a few times. The J gene is TRBJ2-2, the V gene TRBV4-3, with unresolved D. The V and J ends lost 9 bases and 8 bases respectively, with 22 bases between them. Germline CDR1 and CDR2: LGHNA and YSLEER. This CDR3 comprises 15 residues. CDR3 residues: CASQIVAGTGGELFF. CDR3 bases: TGCGCCAGTCAGATAGTGGCAGGCACGGGTGGGGAGCTGTTTTTT.

The chain is built from TRBV9 and TRBJ2-2; 12 nucleotides line up with TRBD2. The germline CDR1 and CDR2 sequences are SGDLS and YYNGEE. The length of the CDR3 is 16 residues. V was clipped by 3 bases and J by 7 bases; unmatched bases: 7. Here the CDR3 reads CASSAGTSGFSGELFF. The CDR3 coding sequence is TGTGCCAGCAGCGCAGGGACTAGCGGGTTTAGCGGGGAGCTGTTTTTT.

This clone was recorded only once. The chain uses TRBV4-1 and TRBJ2-5, with D unresolved. Germline CDR1 reads MGHRA; CDR2 reads YSYEKL. With 0 bases removed from V and 7 bases from J, the gap between germline ends came to 6 bases. The CDR3 has 12 residues. The CDR3 DNA reads TGCGCCAGCAGCCAAGATCGGGTGACCCAGTACTTC. This sequence encodes CASSQDRVTQYF.

The gene calls are TRBV29-1 and TRBJ2-7, with 10 bases matching TRBD2. The trim removed 4 bases at V and 4 bases at J, leaving 7 bases unmatched. CDR1 is SQVTM, CDR2 ANQGSEA, per germline. This CDR3 comprises 14 residues. As DNA, the CDR3 is TGCAGCGTTGTGAGGACTAGCGGAAATTACGAGCAGTACTTC. It encodes CSVVRTSGNYEQYF.

V usage is TRBV28 and J usage is TRBJ2-7, with 9 bases matching TRBD2. Losses at the gene ends were 6 bases for V and 1 base for J; bases not matched to a gene: 7. The germline V gene encodes CDR1 MDHEN and CDR2 SYDVKM. This CDR3 spans 15 amino acids. The CDR3 nucleotides read TGTGCCAGCAGGAATAGCGGGAGTGAATCCTACGAGCAGTACTTC. Its translation is CASRNSGSESYEQYF. The full variable domain, rest sourced from reference TRBV28 and TRBJ2-7, is DVKVTQSSRYLVKRTGEKVFLECVQDMDHENMFWYRQDPGLGLRLIYFSYDVKMKEKGDIPEGYSVSREKKERFSLILESASTNQTSMYLCASRNSGSESYEQYFGPGTRLTVT.

The CDR3 sequence is CASSLGLSGNTIYF. Written as DNA, the CDR3 is TGTGCCAGCAGCTTAGGCCTCTCTGGAAACACCATATATTTT. This chain joins TRBV7-9 and TRBJ1-3; D gene uncertain. CDR1 is SEHNR, CDR2 FQNEAQ, per germline (reference sequence). The V end was cut by 1 base, the J end by 0 bases, with 4 bases between. This CDR3 is built from 14 residues.